The source of this T cell receptor beta chain is a study of OX40 agonist ivuxolimab in advanced cancers. Method: immunoSEQ multiplex PCR; TCRdb's copy keeps in-frame clones and lacks some. The sample contains 25,000 to 35,000 clones, 86% of which appear only once. Study-level results: At 0.1 to 3.0 mg/kg, CD4+ and CD8+ blood T cells expanded clonally by week 6. Among some nonresponders, normalized T-cell clonal expansion was also low.

After removal of 4 bases from V and 6 bases from J, the junction contained 19 bases not matched to a gene. This CDR3 spans 18 amino acids. Germline loops: CDR1 SEHNR, CDR2 FQNEAQ (reference sequence). Of note for this clone: Its specificity is not known.

This chain joins TRBV7-9 and TRBJ2-3; the match to TRBD2 covers 7 bases. Sequencing was performed on CD4+ or CD8+ T cells sorted from blood, taken in a trial of the OX40 agonist ivuxolimab. The sequence came from an adult with an advanced solid tumor such as melanoma, head and neck, liver or kidney cancer. The chain's CDR3 is CASSSPVGGLVQGDTQYF. The CDR3 DNA reads TGTGCCAGCAGCTCACCAGTTGGAGGACTAGTCCAAGGCGATACGCAGTATTTT.